This TCR beta chain was retrieved from a study of cytomegalovirus exposure and HLA in healthy donors. The wider study: An early release of data contained about 85 million unique TCRs, which came from HLA-typed donors.

This clone is a singleton in its sample. Its matching antigen is unknown. Use of 60 Vbeta and 13 Jbeta primers characterized the PCR. Profiled with immunoSEQ multiplex PCR; TCRdb holds only in-frame clones, not every one. The table includes over 150,000 clones, around 80% detected once. The J segment lost 6 bases and the V segment lost 5 bases, leaving 14 bases of the junction unmatched. There are 17 residues in the CDR3. Germline lookup yields CDR1 MNHEY and CDR2 SMNVEV (reference sequence). Whole-study findings and limits: Compared with the roughly 700-donor mean, an Asian-associated ancestry cluster reportedly had fewer N-insertions, according to a later analysis. The investigators catalogued 150 or so TCR beta chains as cytomegalovirus-associated.

V and J are TRBV27 and TRBJ1-4; 8 nucleotides agree with TRBD1. The source is an older woman in good health and CMV-seropositive. Material for sequencing was PBMCs. This CDR3 is CASSPQFGGQGHEKLFF. In DNA form, the CDR3 reads TGTGCCAGCAGTCCCCAGTTCGGCGGACAGGGACATGAAAAACTGTTTTTT.